The T cell receptor beta chain under discussion was sequenced for a study of blood T cell repertoires in COVID-19. The CDR3 consists of 14 residues. CDR1 is KGHSH, CDR2 LQKENI, per germline. V lost 3 bases to trimming and J lost 5 bases; unmatched junction nucleotides: 3. Clones were sequenced by immunoSEQ multiplex PCR, and TCRdb holds only the in-frame ones, with some missing. The sample yields 120,000 to 150,000 clones, around 86% seen once. This clone was detected a few times. This receptor was taken from a woman older than 75 with acute or convalescent COVID-19. The rearrangement links TRBV18 to TRBJ1-5; 8 bases match TRBD1. Specimen: peripheral blood. CDR3 region: CASSPATGDQPQHF. The CDR3 DNA is TGTGCCAGCTCACCGGCGACAGGGGATCAGCCCCAGCATTTT.